The source of this T cell receptor (beta chain) is a study of response to subunit inactivated influenza vaccine. This clonotype was counted once. Germline V lookup: CDR1 SGHDT, CDR2 YYEEEE. This CDR3 is built from 16 residues. The junction had 13 bases not matched to a gene; V was cut back by 4 bases and J by 3 bases. MiXCR was run by TCRdb on the RT-PCR reads, yielding one entry per CDR3 protein. The sample has 300,000 to 350,000 distinct CDR3 sequences, roughly 22% seen once. The origin of this receptor is a man aged 50 to 75 who received an inactivated influenza vaccine. This rearrangement joins TRBV5-6 to TRBJ2-7; the match to TRBD1 covers 7 bases. The sequences come from PBMCs from blood, collected about 20 months after vaccination. This CDR3 is CASSPGGAYRGYEQYF. DNA for the CDR3: TGTGCCAGCAGCCCTGGGGGCGCTTACAGGGGCTACGAGCAGTACTTC. The entire variable domain, with the rest obtained from reference TRBV5-6 and TRBJ2-7, is as follows: DAGVTQSPTHLIKTRGQQVTLRCSPKSGHDTVSWYQQALGQGPQFIFQYYEEEERQRGNFPDRFSGHQFPNYSSELNVNALLLGDSALYLCASSPGGAYRGYEQYFGPGTRLTVT.